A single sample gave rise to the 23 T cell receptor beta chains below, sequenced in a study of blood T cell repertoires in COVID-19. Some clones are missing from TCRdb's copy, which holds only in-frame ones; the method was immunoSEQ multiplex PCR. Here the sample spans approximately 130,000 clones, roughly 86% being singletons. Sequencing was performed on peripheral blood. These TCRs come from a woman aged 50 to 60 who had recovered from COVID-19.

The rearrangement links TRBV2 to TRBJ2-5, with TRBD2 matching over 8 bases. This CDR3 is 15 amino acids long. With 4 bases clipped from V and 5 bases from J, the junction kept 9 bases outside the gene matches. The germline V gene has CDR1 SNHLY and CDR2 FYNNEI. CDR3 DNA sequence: TGTGCCAGCAGTGCAGATGCGGGGGGCGGGGAGACCCAGTACTTC. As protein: CASSADAGGGETQYF.

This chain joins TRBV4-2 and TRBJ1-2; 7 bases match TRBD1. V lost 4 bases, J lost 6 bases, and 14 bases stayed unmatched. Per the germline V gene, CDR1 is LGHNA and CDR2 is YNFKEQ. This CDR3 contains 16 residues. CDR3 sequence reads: CASSLRLPPGTDGYTF. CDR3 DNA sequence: TGTGCCAGCAGCCTCCGACTCCCACCCGGGACAGATGGCTACACCTTC.

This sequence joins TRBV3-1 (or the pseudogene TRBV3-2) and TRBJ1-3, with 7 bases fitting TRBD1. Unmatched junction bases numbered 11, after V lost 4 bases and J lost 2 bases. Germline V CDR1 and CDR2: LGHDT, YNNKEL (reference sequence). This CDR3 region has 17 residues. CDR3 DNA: TGTGCCAGCAGCCGACAGGGCCGATCGCAAGCTGGAAACACCATATATTTT. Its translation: CASSRQGRSQAGNTIYF.

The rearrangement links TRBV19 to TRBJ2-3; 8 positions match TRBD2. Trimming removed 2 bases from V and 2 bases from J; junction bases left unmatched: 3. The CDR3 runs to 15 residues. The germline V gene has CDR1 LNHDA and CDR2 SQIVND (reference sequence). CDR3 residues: CASSIWRGDTDTQYF. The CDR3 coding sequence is TGTGCCAGTAGTATATGGCGGGGGGACACAGATACGCAGTATTTT.

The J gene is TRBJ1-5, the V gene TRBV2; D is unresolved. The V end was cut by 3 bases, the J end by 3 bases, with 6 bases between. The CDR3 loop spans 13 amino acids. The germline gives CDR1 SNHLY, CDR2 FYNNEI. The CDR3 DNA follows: TGTGCCAGCAGTGAGGACTACAATCAGCCCCAGCATTTT. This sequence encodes CASSEDYNQPQHF.

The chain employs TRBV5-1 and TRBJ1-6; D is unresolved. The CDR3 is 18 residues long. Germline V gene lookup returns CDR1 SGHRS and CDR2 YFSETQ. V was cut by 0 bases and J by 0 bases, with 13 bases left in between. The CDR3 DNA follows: TGCGCCAGCAGCTTGGACGGCCCTTGGAGCTCCTATAATTCACCCCTCCACTTT. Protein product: CASSLDGPWSSYNSPLHF. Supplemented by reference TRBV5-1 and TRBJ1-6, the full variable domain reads KAGVTQTPRYLIKTRGQQVTLSCSPISGHRSVSWYQQTPGQGLQFLFEYFSETQRNKGNFPGRFSGRQFSNSRSEMNVSTLELGDSALYLCASSLDGPWSSYNSPLHFGNGTRLTVT.

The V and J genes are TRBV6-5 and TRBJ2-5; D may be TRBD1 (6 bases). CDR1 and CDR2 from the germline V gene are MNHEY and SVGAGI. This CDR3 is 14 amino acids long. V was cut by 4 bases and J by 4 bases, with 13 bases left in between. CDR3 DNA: TGTGCCAGCAGTTCAACAGGGATACTAGAGACCCAGTACTTC. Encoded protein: CASSSTGILETQYF.

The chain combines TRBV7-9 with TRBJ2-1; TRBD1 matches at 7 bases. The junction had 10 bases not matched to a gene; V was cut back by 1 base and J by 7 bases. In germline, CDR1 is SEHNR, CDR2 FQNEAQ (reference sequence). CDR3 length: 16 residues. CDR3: CASSLVAGTAWNEQFF. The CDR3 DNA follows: TGTGCCAGCAGCTTAGTCGCCGGGACAGCCTGGAATGAGCAGTTCTTC.

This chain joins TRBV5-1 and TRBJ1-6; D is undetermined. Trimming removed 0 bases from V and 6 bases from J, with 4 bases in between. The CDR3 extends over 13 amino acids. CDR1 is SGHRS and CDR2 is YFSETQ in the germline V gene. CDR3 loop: CASSLVVNSPLHF. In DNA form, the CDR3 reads TGCGCCAGCAGCTTGGTAGTTAATTCACCCCTCCACTTT.

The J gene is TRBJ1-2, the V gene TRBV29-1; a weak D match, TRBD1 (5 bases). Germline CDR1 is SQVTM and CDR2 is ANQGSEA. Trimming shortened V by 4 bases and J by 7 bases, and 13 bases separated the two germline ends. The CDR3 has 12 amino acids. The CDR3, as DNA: TGCAGCGTTGTAGGGCAGGGTGTTGGCTACACCTTC. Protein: CSVVGQGVGYTF.

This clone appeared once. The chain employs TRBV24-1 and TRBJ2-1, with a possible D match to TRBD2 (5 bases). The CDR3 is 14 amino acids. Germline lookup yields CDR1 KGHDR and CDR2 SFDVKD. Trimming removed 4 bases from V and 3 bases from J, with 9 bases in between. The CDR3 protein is CATSEAGLYNEQFF. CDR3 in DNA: TGTGCCACCAGTGAGGCGGGCCTCTACAATGAGCAGTTCTTC.

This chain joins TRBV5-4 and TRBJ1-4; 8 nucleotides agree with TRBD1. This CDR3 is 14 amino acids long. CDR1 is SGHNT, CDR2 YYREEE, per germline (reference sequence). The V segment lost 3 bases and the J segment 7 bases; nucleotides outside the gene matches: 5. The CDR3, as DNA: TGTGCCAGCAGCTGGACAGGGCTCGGTGAAAAACTGTTTTTT. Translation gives CASSWTGLGEKLFF. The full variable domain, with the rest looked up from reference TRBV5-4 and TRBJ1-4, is ETGVTQSPTHLIKTRGQQVTLRCSSQSGHNTVSWYQQALGQGPQFIFQYYREEENGRGNFPPRFSGLQFPNYSSELNVNALELDDSALYLCASSWTGLGEKLFFGSGTQLSVL.

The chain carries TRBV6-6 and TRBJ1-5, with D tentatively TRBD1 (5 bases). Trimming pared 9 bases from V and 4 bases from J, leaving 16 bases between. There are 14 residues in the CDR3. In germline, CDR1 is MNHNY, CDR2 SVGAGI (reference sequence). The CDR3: CASRQLNPNQPQHF. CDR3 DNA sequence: TGTGCCAGTCGACAGCTCAACCCAAATCAGCCCCAGCATTTT.

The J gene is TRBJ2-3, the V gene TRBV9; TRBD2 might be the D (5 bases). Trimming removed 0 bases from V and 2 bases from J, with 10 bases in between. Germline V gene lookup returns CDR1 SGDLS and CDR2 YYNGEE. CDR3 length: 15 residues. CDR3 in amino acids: CASSVARVTTDTQYF. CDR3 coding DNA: TGTGCCAGCAGCGTAGCGCGGGTTACCACAGATACGCAGTATTTT.

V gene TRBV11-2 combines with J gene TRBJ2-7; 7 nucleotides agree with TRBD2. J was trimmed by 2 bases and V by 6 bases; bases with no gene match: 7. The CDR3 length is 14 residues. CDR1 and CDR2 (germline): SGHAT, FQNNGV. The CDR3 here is CASSPWGGAYEQYF. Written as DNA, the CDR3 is TGTGCCAGCAGTCCCTGGGGGGGGGCCTACGAGCAGTACTTC.

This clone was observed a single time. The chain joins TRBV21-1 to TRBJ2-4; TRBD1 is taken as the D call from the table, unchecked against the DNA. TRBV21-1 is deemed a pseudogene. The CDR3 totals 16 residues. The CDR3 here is CASSSHRDRAKNIQYF. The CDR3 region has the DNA TGTGCCAGCAGCTCCCACCGGGACAGGGCCAAAAACATTCAGTACTTC.

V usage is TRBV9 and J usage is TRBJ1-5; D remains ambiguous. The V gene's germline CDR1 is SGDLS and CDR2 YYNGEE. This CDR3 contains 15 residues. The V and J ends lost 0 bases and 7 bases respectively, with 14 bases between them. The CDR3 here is CASSVGGGLGQPQHF. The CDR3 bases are TGTGCCAGCAGCGTAGGGGGTGGACTGGGGCAGCCCCAGCATTTT.

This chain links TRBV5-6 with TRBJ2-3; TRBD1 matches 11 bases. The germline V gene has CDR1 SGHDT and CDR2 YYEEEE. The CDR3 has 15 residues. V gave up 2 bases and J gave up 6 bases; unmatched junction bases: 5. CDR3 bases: TGTGCCAGCAGCTTAGGACAGGGGGCGGGGGATACGCAGTATTTT. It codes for CASSLGQGAGDTQYF.

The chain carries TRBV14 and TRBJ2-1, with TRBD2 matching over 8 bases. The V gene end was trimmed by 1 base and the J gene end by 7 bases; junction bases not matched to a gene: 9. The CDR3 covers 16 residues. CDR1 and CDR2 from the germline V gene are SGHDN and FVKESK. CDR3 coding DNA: TGTGCCAGCAGCCAAGTGTTCGGGGGCGGGAGGAATGAGCAGTTCTTC. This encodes CASSQVFGGGRNEQFF. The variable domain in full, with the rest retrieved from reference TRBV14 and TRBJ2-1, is EAGVTQFPSHSVIEKGQTVTLRCDPISGHDNLYWYRRVMGKEIKFLLHFVKESKQDESGMPNNRFLAERTGGTYSTLKVQPAELEDSGVYFCASSQVFGGGRNEQFFGPGTRLTVL.

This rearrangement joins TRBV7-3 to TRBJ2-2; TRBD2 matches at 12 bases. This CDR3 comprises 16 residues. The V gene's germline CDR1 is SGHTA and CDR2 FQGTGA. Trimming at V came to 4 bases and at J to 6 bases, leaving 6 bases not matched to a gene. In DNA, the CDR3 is TGTGCCAGCAGCTCTCCTAGCGGGGGGGCACCCGGGGAGCTGTTTTTT. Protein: CASSSPSGGAPGELFF. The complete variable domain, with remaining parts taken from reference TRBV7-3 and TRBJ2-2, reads GAGVSQTPSNKVTEKGKYVELRCDPISGHTALYWYRQSLGQGPEFLIYFQGTGAADDSGLPNDRFFAVRPEGSVSTLKIQRTERGDSAVYLCASSSPSGGAPGELFFGEGSRLTVL.

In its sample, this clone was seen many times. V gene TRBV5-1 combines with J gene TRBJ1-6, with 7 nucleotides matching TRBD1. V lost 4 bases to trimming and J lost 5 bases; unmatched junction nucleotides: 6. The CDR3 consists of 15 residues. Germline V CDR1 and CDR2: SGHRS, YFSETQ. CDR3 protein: CASSGRTGDNSPLHF. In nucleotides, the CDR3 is TGCGCCAGCAGCGGTCGGACAGGAGATAATTCACCCCTCCACTTT.

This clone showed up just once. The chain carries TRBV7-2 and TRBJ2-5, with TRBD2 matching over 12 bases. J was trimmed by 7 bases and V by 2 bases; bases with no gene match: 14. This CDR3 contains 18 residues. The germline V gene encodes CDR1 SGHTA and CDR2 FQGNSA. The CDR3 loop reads CASSLSPGLAGIGGTQYF. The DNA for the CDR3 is TGTGCCAGCAGCTTAAGCCCCGGACTAGCGGGGATCGGTGGGACCCAGTACTTC.

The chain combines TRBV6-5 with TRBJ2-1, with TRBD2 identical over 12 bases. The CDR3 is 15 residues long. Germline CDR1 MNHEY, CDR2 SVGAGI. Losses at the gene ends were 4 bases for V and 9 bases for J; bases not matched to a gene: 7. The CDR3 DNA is TGTGCCAGCAGTTTTCTAGCGGGGGGGCCTATTGAGCAGTTCTTC. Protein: CASSFLAGGPIEQFF.